Shown below are 7 T cell receptor beta chains from a single sample sequenced in a study of shared clonotypes between healthy human individuals. Generated by immunoSEQ multiplex PCR, the TCRdb table keeps only in-frame clones and is missing some. The sample has millions of clones, just under 95% seen once. Naive CD8 cells were CD45RO-negative, positively selected for CCR7, excluding terminally differentiated effector memory CD45RA+ cells. Specimen: naive CD8+ T cells sorted from blood. Receptor source: a man aged 18 to 30 in good health.

The chain links TRBV5-1 to TRBJ2-7; D gene unclear. The CDR3 loop spans 13 amino acids. From germline, CDR1 is SGHRS and CDR2 YFSETQ. Trimming left V 0 bases short and J 5 bases short, with 9 bases between. CDR3 nucleotide sequence: TGCGCCAGCAGCTTGGCTCCACTTGACGAGCAGTACTTC. Translation: CASSLAPLDEQYF.

This chain joins TRBV4-1 and TRBJ2-7; 11 positions match TRBD2. The CDR3 has 16 residues. CDR1 MGHRA and CDR2 YSYEKL come from the germline V gene. With 2 bases clipped from V and 9 bases from J, the junction kept 12 bases outside the gene matches. CDR3 region: CASSQSLAGEIIGQYF. CDR3 in DNA: TGCGCCAGCAGCCAATCACTAGCGGGGGAAATAATCGGGCAGTACTTC.

The rearrangement joins TRBV5-8 to TRBJ2-1, with D tentatively TRBD1 (5 bases). Germline loops: CDR1 SGHTS, CDR2 YDEGEE. This CDR3 is 14 amino acids long. The V gene lost 0 bases and the J gene lost 2 bases, with 6 bases spanning the gap. The CDR3 is CASSLARAYNEQFF. DNA of the CDR3: TGTGCCAGCAGCTTGGCCAGGGCCTACAATGAGCAGTTCTTC.

The genes are TRBV19 and TRBJ1-6; D is possibly TRBD1 (5 bases). CDR3 length equals 16 residues. From germline, CDR1 is LNHDA and CDR2 SQIVND (reference sequence). The V and J ends lost 1 base and 10 bases respectively, with 17 bases between them. For the CDR3, the DNA is TGTGCCAGTAGTATAGTGGCCAGGGCTCCGGAGTCACCCCTCCACTTT. Amino acids: CASSIVARAPESPLHF.

The rearrangement uses TRBV4-3 and TRBJ2-4, with D maybe TRBD2 (6 bases). The CDR3 extends over 19 amino acids. Trimming took 0 bases from V and 2 from J, leaving 20 bases between them. Per the germline V gene, CDR1 is LGHNA and CDR2 is YSLEER. CDR3 sequence (DNA): TGCGCCAGCAGCCAAGATTGGGCTAGCGAGCTTAGCCCCAAAAACATTCAGTACTTC. Residues: CASSQDWASELSPKNIQYF.

The chain has TRBV28 and TRBJ2-3; D is possibly TRBD2 (6 bases). The CDR3 extends over 16 amino acids. CDR1 is MDHEN, CDR2 SYDVKM, per germline. Between the trimmed V and J ends, which lost 3 bases and 0 bases, there was a span of 13 bases. DNA of the CDR3: TGTGCCAGCAGTTTCGGCGCTAGCGCAAGCACAGATACGCAGTATTTT. Translated: CASSFGASASTDTQYF. Using reference TRBV28 and TRBJ2-3 for the parts outside the CDR3, the full variable domain is DVKVTQSSRYLVKRTGEKVFLECVQDMDHENMFWYRQDPGLGLRLIYFSYDVKMKEKGDIPEGYSVSREKKERFSLILESASTNQTSMYLCASSFGASASTDTQYFGPGTRLTVL.

Worth noting for this clone: Other nucleotide sequences from this sample produce the same CDR3. The chain is built from TRBV27 and TRBJ2-2; D gene unclear. The CDR3 contains 14 residues. Deletions cut 1 base from V and 4 bases from J, with 7 bases between. Germline V gene sequence: CDR1 MNHEY, CDR2 SMNVEV (reference sequence). The chain's CDR3 is CASSLLGSTGELFF. For the CDR3, the DNA is TGTGCCAGCAGTTTATTGGGAAGCACCGGGGAGCTGTTTTTT.